This T cell receptor beta chain emerged from a study of OX40 agonist ivuxolimab in advanced cancers. Overall study context: In this cohort, patients received ivuxolimab, an agonistic anti-OX40 (CD134) antibody. Across the patients, intravenous ivuxolimab was delivered every 2 weeks at 0.01 to 10 mg/kg. Dose-escalation cases comprised hepatocellular carcinoma, melanoma, renal cell or head and neck cancer.

The data were produced by immunoSEQ multiplex PCR, yet TCRdb's version contains in-frame clones alone and is incomplete. The profile covers fewer than 70,000 clones, with about 91% appearing a single time and roughly 0.45% taken by the ten largest. This clonotype was sampled from an adult with an advanced solid tumor such as melanoma, head and neck, liver or kidney cancer. The input for sequencing was CD4+ or CD8+ T cells sorted from blood, taken in a trial of the OX40 agonist ivuxolimab.

For the CDR3, the DNA is TGTGCCAGCAGCTCCGCCGGGACCGGAAGCTACGAGCAGTACTTC. This codes for CASSSAGTGSYEQYF. The V call is TRBV27, the J call TRBJ2-7; the D call may be TRBD1 or TRBD2 (5 bases each). The germline V and J ends were trimmed by 6 bases and 3 bases, with 18 bases remaining between them. CDR3 length: 15 residues. The germline V gene encodes CDR1 MNHEY and CDR2 SMNVEV (reference sequence).